Following are 13 T cell receptor beta chains from one sample sequenced in a study of shared clonotypes between healthy human individuals. The method was immunoSEQ multiplex PCR; TCRdb's version includes in-frame clones alone and lacks a portion of them. Of about 2.1 million clones listed, under 95% were seen once; the top ten hold over 1.5%. CD8 cells regarded as naive lacked CD45RO, were positively chosen for CCR7, and omitted terminally differentiated effector memory CD45RA+ cells. Sequencing was performed on naive CD8+ T cells from PBMCs. These receptors were obtained from a man aged 18 to 29 in good health. Some clones in this sample may be carry-over from other donors' samples.

This sequence joins TRBV7-9 and TRBJ2-7; D perhaps matches TRBD2 (6 bases). Per germline, CDR1 SEHNR and CDR2 FQNEAQ (reference sequence). Trimming took off 4 bases at V and 1 base at J, with 17 bases between the two ends. This CDR3 is 16 amino acids long. CDR3 sequence: CASSSMTGVVSYEQYF. DNA for the CDR3: TGTGCCAGCAGCTCTATGACGGGAGTGGTGTCCTACGAGCAGTACTTC.

This chain connects TRBV7-2 to TRBJ1-1, with 8 bases fitting TRBD1. CDR1 is SGHTA, CDR2 FQGNSA, per germline. This CDR3 has 15 residues. Trimming removed 5 bases from V and 4 bases from J; junction bases left unmatched: 9. The CDR3, as DNA: TGTGCCAGCAGCCTACGACAGGGGATAAGCACTGAAGCTTTCTTT. Translated, it gives CASSLRQGISTEAFF.

In this sample, this clone turned up once. The rearrangement links TRBV28 to TRBJ1-5; perhaps TRBD1 as D (5 bases). V was pared by 3 bases and J by 7 bases, with 13 bases between. This CDR3 spans 14 amino acids. CDR1 is MDHEN and CDR2 is SYDVKM in the germline V gene. The CDR3 coding sequence is TGTGCCAGCAGTTTGGTAAGGGGAGGACAGCCCCAGCATTTT. Residues: CASSLVRGGQPQHF.

The gene calls are TRBV14 and TRBJ2-7; D unclear. CDR3 size: 13 residues. Germline V gene sequence: CDR1 SGHDN, CDR2 FVKESK. Trimming shortened V by 2 bases and J by 2 bases, and 7 bases separated the two germline ends. CDR3 sequence reads: CASSQRQTYEQYF. CDR3 nucleotides: TGTGCCAGCAGCCAACGGCAAACCTACGAGCAGTACTTC.

CDR3 nucleotide sequence: TGTGCCAGCAGTGAGAGGACAGGGGCCTACAATGAGCAGTTCTTC. Protein product: CASSERTGAYNEQFF. J is TRBJ2-1 and V is TRBV2, with 9 bases that match TRBD1. From germline, CDR1 is SNHLY and CDR2 FYNNEI. Trimming took 3 bases from V and 2 from J; bases not matched to a gene: 2. The CDR3 contains 15 residues.

This chain connects TRBV5-1 to TRBJ2-7; 9 bases agree with TRBD2. The CDR3 covers 15 residues. The V gene end was trimmed by 3 bases and the J gene end by 7 bases; junction bases not matched to a gene: 11. Germline loops: CDR1 SGHRS, CDR2 YFSETQ. The CDR3 DNA is TGCGCCAGCAGCTGGGGAGTAGCGGGAGTGAGTGAGCAGTACTTC. Protein sequence: CASSWGVAGVSEQYF.

This chain's CDR3 is CASSRARDRQETQYF. For the CDR3, the DNA is TGTGCCAGCAGTAGGGCCAGGGACAGACAAGAGACCCAGTACTTC. The chain couples TRBV28 to TRBJ2-5, with 7 bases matching TRBD1. The length of the CDR3 is 15 residues. Germline V CDR1 and CDR2: MDHEN, SYDVKM. Trimming at V came to 5 bases and at J to 2 bases, leaving 8 bases not matched to a gene.

The chain has TRBV14 and TRBJ2-7, with D unresolved. The CDR3 sequence is 12 residues long. Deletions cut 4 bases from V and 2 bases from J, with 6 bases between. Germline-derived CDR1 and CDR2 are SGHDN and FVKESK. The CDR3 DNA reads TGTGCCAGCAGCCGAATAACCTACGAGCAGTACTTC. This gives the protein CASSRITYEQYF.

Comment on this clone: Other nucleotide sequences in the sample specify the same CDR3. V usage is TRBV11-2 and J usage is TRBJ1-1; D not certain. Germline V gene data show CDR1 as SGHAT and CDR2 as FQNNGV. V was pared by 5 bases and J by 0 bases, with 7 bases between. This CDR3 has 13 residues. The CDR3, as DNA: TGTGCCAGCAGCCCGACACTGAACACTGAAGCTTTCTTT. Residues: CASSPTLNTEAFF. The full variable domain, rest sourced from reference TRBV11-2 and TRBJ1-1, is EAGVAQSPRYKIIEKRQSVAFWCNPISGHATLYWYQQILGQGPKLLIQFQNNGVVDDSQLPKDRFSAERLKGVDSTLKIQPAKLEDSAVYLCASSPTLNTEAFFGQGTRLTVV.

The genes are TRBV30 and TRBJ2-7, with D maybe TRBD2 (6 bases). The CDR3 length is 15 residues. V dropped 2 bases and J dropped 1 base, with 15 bases sitting between them. Germline loops: CDR1 GTSNPN, CDR2 SVGIG (reference sequence). The chain's CDR3 is CAWSSSDDGSYEQYF. CDR3 nucleotide sequence: TGTGCCTGGAGTTCTAGCGACGACGGGTCCTACGAGCAGTACTTC.

The V call is TRBV11-2, the J call TRBJ1-2, with TRBD1 as a possible D gene (5 bases). The CDR3 runs to 16 residues. CDR1 is SGHAT, CDR2 FQNNGV, per germline. Trimming shortened V by 4 bases and J by 6 bases, and 21 bases separated the two germline ends. CDR3 coding DNA: TGTGCCAGCAGCTCCCGGGGCCCGACAGCTTTGGATGGCTACACCTTC. Translating it yields CASSSRGPTALDGYTF.

This chain links TRBV29-1 with TRBJ2-4; 8 bases match TRBD1. Germline-derived CDR1 and CDR2 are SQVTM and ANQGSEA. This CDR3 contains 15 residues. The V gene end was trimmed by 5 bases and the J gene end by 2 bases; junction bases not matched to a gene: 8. CDR3 sequence: CSVIYRGDSKNIQYF. Here the CDR3 DNA reads TGCAGCGTTATTTACAGGGGGGATTCCAAAAACATTCAGTACTTC.

The chain joins TRBV27 to TRBJ2-1, with 7 bases fitting TRBD1. The CDR3 consists of 17 residues. V was clipped by 0 bases and J by 4 bases; unmatched bases: 9. Germline CDR1 and CDR2: MNHEY and SMNVEV (reference sequence). In nucleotides, the CDR3 is TGTGCCAGCAGTTTATCGACAGGGCCCCAAGATTACAATGAGCAGTTCTTC. Protein: CASSLSTGPQDYNEQFF.